The TCR beta chain under discussion was sequenced for a study of cytomegalovirus exposure and HLA in healthy donors. At the level of the study: Earlier findings included 100 million to 130 million unique TCR beta sequences obtained from 150 million to 200 million T cells.

CDR1 SGHNT and CDR2 YENEEA come from the germline V gene. This CDR3 is built from 14 residues. The V segment lost 0 bases and the J segment 7 bases; nucleotides outside the gene matches: 6. Of note for this clone: Its antigen is currently unknown.

A multiplex PCR was run with 60 Vbeta primers and 13 Jbeta primers. Here immunoSEQ multiplex PCR was the method, and the copy in TCRdb shows in-frame clones only, minus some. The table shows about 150,000 clones, with around 84% occurring only once. Overall study findings and caveats: A later analysis revealed that TCR association rates differed between HLA loci, peaking at DRB1 and bottoming out at HLA-C.

The chain links TRBV11-3 to TRBJ2-7; 7 nucleotides line up with TRBD2. The TCR comes from a woman in her late teens or twenties in good health and CMV-seronegative. Sequencing used PBMCs. Here the CDR3 DNA reads TGTGCCAGCAGCTTAGATCCTAGCGGAGGGGAGCAGTACTTC. This codes for CASSLDPSGGEQYF.